Shown below are 27 T cell receptor beta chains from a single sample sequenced in a study of tumor-infiltrating lymphocytes in primary liver carcinoma. Germline DNA was also extracted, and blood RNA was taken from unsorted whole blood. With a constant-region primer, TCR beta cDNA was made from 450 to 500 ng of total RNA. Libraries for TCR beta were built through three nested multiplex PCR rounds, which together made up a slightly modified ARM-PCR procedure. A C-beta reverse primer and TRBV1-TRBV30 forward primers served in each of the first two PCR rounds, at 10 cycles apiece. One entry per CDR3 protein results from TCRdb running MiXCR on the multiplex PCR reads. The sample consists of around 170,000 distinct CDR3 sequences, approximately 60% of them appearing once. The sequenced sample consisted of peripheral blood. These receptors originate from a man aged 35 to 55 with primary liver carcinoma and hepatitis B virus infection.

The J gene is TRBJ2-1, the V gene TRBV12-3 or TRBV12-4; the match to TRBD1 covers 7 bases. The V and J ends lost 6 bases and 12 bases, in that order; junction bases with no gene match: 14. The CDR3 runs to 14 residues. The CDR3 is CASSRTGADSVQFF. The CDR3 DNA reads as TGTGCCAGCAGCAGAACAGGGGCCGATTCAGTGCAGTTCTTC.

V gene TRBV6-2 or TRBV6-3 combines with J gene TRBJ2-1; D perhaps matches TRBD2 (5 bases). From germline, CDR1 is MNHEY and CDR2 SVGEGT. Trimming removed 0 bases at V and 12 bases at J, with 12 bases between. This CDR3 spans 13 amino acids. The CDR3 protein is CASSYSRAARQFF. As DNA, the CDR3 is TGTGCCAGCAGTTACTCGAGGGCGGCTAGGCAGTTCTTC.

Worth noting for this clonotype: A much larger clone differs from this one at a single base, so this may be a read error. The CDR3 DNA sequence: TGTGCCAGCAGCTTTAGCGGGAGCTCCTACAATGAGCACTTCTTC. This gives the protein CASSFSGSSYNEHFF. The chain couples TRBV28 to TRBJ2-1, with 9 bases matching TRBD2. The CDR3 totals 15 residues. Germline CDR1 MDHEN, CDR2 SYDVKM.

The chain combines TRBV4-2 with TRBJ2-1; D possibly corresponds to TRBD1 (5 bases). CDR1 and CDR2 (germline): LGHNA, YNFKEQ. V was shortened by 3 bases and J by 8 bases, with 14 bases between the two germline ends. The CDR3 is made up of 14 amino acids. The CDR3 DNA reads as TGTGCCAGCAGCCAGGACAACCCCGACTATGAGCAGTTCTTC. Translated, it gives CASSQDNPDYEQFF.

The chain links TRBV6-1 to TRBJ2-5; 10 bases are a match to TRBD1. The CDR3 spans 15 residues. V dropped 8 bases and J dropped 5; count of bases not matched to a gene: 11. The germline gives CDR1 MNHNS, CDR2 SASEGT. Written as DNA, the CDR3 is TGTGCCAGCTGTGCTATGACAGGGGGCGAGGAGACCCAGTACTTC. It specifies CASCAMTGGEETQYF.

This chain joins TRBV11-2 and TRBJ2-7, with D unclear. The germline gives CDR1 SGHAT, CDR2 FQNNGV. The CDR3 is 16 amino acids. Trimming removed 3 bases at V and 12 bases at J, with 27 bases between. The CDR3: CASSFAAVSGFYKRYF. CDR3 bases: TGTGCCAGCAGCTTCGCGGCAGTCTCCGGGTTCTACAAGCGGTACTTC.

About this clonotype itself: A single base separates this from a much larger clone, so it may be a read error. The chain has TRBV6-1 and TRBJ1-6, with 7 bases identical to TRBD1. The CDR3 spans 16 residues. J was trimmed by 9 bases and V by 8 bases; bases with no gene match: 16. Germline-derived CDR1 and CDR2 are MNHNS and SASEGT. The CDR3 DNA is TGTGCCAGCTCTGAGCTCGGGGGAGGGGGCACTTCACCCCTCCACTTT. It translates to CASSELGGGGTSPLHF.

The chain joins TRBV7-9 to TRBJ2-5, with 11 bases lining up with TRBD1. Germline CDR1 SEHNR, CDR2 FQNEAQ (reference sequence). CDR3 length: 14 amino acids. V lost 4 bases, J lost 5 bases, and 3 bases stayed unmatched. The CDR3: CASSSGQGAETQYF. The CDR3 nucleotides are TGTGCCAGCAGCTCCGGACAGGGGGCCGAGACCCAGTACTTC.

This clonotype was counted ten times or more. The chain recombines TRBV12-3 or TRBV12-4 with TRBJ1-5; tentatively, D is TRBD1 (5 bases). This CDR3 is 14 amino acids long. V was trimmed by 3 bases and J by 9 bases, leaving 15 bases between them. For the CDR3, the DNA is TGTGCCAGCAGTTTGGCGGGGGGTGTAGGGCCCCAGCATTTT. Protein product: CASSLAGGVGPQHF.

This clonotype came up a few times. CDR3 in amino acids: CASSPLHGQANYGYTF. Written as DNA, the CDR3 is TGCGCCAGCAGCCCGTTGCACGGACAGGCTAACTATGGCTACACCTTC. The rearrangement uses TRBV4-1 and TRBJ1-2; 7 positions agree with TRBD1. CDR3 size: 16 residues. Losses at the gene ends were 4 bases for V and 0 bases for J; bases not matched to a gene: 8. Germline V gives CDR1 MGHRA, CDR2 YSYEKL.

Concerning this clonotype itself: A clone one base away is much larger, so this may be a read error. V is TRBV11-2 and J is TRBJ2-1, with D perhaps being TRBD1 or TRBD2 (6 bases each). The CDR3 runs 17 residues. V gave up 8 bases and J gave up 0 bases, with 20 bases separating them. CDR1 is SGHAT, CDR2 FQNNGV, per germline. CDR3 sequence (DNA): TGTGCCAGCGGCTCTCTGGGGGCGGGAAGCTCCTACAATGAGCAGTTCTTC. Residues: CASGSLGAGSSYNEQFF.

As for this clonotype: One end of the junction varies from germline; a read error may be responsible. This sequence joins TRBV11-2 and TRBJ2-2; 8 nucleotides match TRBD2. The CDR3 runs 16 residues. The germline V gene has CDR1 SGHAT and CDR2 FQNNGV. The CDR3 is CASSLVVVAGTGELLF. CDR3 in DNA: TGTGCCAGCAGCTTAGTGGTGGTAGCGGGAACCGGGGAGCTGTTATTT.

Note on this clonotype: The junction departs from germline at one end; a sequencing error may be responsible. The chain couples TRBV10-3 to TRBJ1-2; the D is unclear. The germline V gene encodes CDR1 ENHRY and CDR2 SYGVKD. The CDR3 loop spans 14 amino acids. CDR3 sequence reads: CAISEPGTNYDYTF. The CDR3 DNA is TGTGCCATCAGTGAGCCTGGAACTAACTATGACTACACCTTC.

The genes are TRBV4-1 and TRBJ1-2; TRBD1 agrees at 7 bases. The CDR3 length is 13 residues. From germline, CDR1 is MGHRA and CDR2 YSYEKL. The junction had 6 bases not matched to a gene; V was cut back by 1 base and J by 10 bases. The chain's CDR3 is CASSQVTGDDYTF. DNA for the CDR3: TGCGCCAGCAGCCAAGTAACAGGGGATGACTACACCTTC.

Concerning this clonotype: This may be a read error, as it is one base from a much larger clone. This CDR3 reads CASRRGGTNAGELFF. CDR3 nucleotide sequence: TGTGCCAGCAGGAGGGGGGGGACGAACGCCGGGGAGCTGTTTTTT. The chain joins TRBV11-2 to TRBJ2-2; TRBD2 might be the D (7 bases). From germline, CDR1 is SGHAT and CDR2 FQNNGV. CDR3 size: 15 residues.

The chain couples TRBV4-1 to TRBJ1-1, with D uncertain. The CDR3 spans 15 residues. Trimming pared 2 bases from V and 0 bases from J, leaving 10 bases between. Per the germline V gene, CDR1 is MGHRA and CDR2 is YSYEKL. The CDR3 DNA reads as TGCGCCAGCAGCCAAACGTGGGAGATGAACACTGAAGCTTTCTTT. Its protein product is CASSQTWEMNTEAFF.

In regard to this clonotype: A much larger clonotype is one base distant, so this may be a read error. This rearrangement joins TRBV6-1 to TRBJ2-7; 7 bases are shared with TRBD1. Germline assignment: CDR1 MNHNS and CDR2 SASEGT. The CDR3 consists of 13 residues. V was pared by 7 bases and J by 4 bases, with 7 bases of the junction left unmatched. The CDR3, as DNA: TGTGCCAGCACCCTCGGGACAGCTTACGAGCAGTACTTC. It codes for CASTLGTAYEQYF.

Worth noting for this clonotype: One junction end does not reproduce the germline sequence, and a read error may be involved. The chain recombines TRBV4-1 with TRBJ1-5; TRBD1 is a possible D gene (5 bases). The CDR3 runs to 15 residues. Per germline, CDR1 MGHRA and CDR2 YSYEKL. DNA for the CDR3: TGCGCCAGCAGCCAGGGGGACGGCGGGGTAAGGCCCCGGTATTTT. It encodes CASSQGDGGVRPRYF.

This CDR3 reads CASSADSNEKLFF. DNA for the CDR3: TGTGCCAGCAGTGCTGACAGCAATGAAAAACTGTTTTTT. V gene TRBV6-6 combines with J gene TRBJ1-4; tentative D call: TRBD1 (5 bases). Trimming took off 5 bases at V and 5 bases at J, with 9 bases between the two ends. Germline CDR1 MNHNY, CDR2 SVGAGI (reference sequence). This CDR3 contains 13 residues.

Regarding this clonotype: Because the CDR3 is missing its conserved closing phenylalanine or tryptophan, this is likely a read error. J is TRBJ2-2 and V is TRBV6-2 or TRBV6-3; TRBD2 aligns across 9 bases. V lost 7 bases and J lost 1; bases outside the gene matches: 7. CDR3 length: 16 amino acids. CDR1 is MNHEY, CDR2 SVGEGT, per germline. The CDR3 DNA reads TGTGCCAGCATTGGAAGCGGGAGGCAGAACACCGGGGAGCTGTTTTCT. Amino acids: CASIGSGRQNTGELFS.

The V call is TRBV13, the J call TRBJ2-4; the D is unclear. V was cut by 0 bases and J by 6 bases, with 9 bases left in between. Per germline, CDR1 PRHDT and CDR2 FYEKMQ (reference sequence). CDR3 length: 14 amino acids. CDR3 region: CASSLGGSGNIQYF. The CDR3 DNA follows: TGTGCCAGCAGCTTAGGGGGGTCGGGAAACATTCAGTACTTC.

This clonotype was observed a handful of times. The V gene is TRBV7-8, the J gene TRBJ2-7; the D gene is possibly TRBD1 (6 bases). V was cut by 2 bases and J by 0 bases, with 11 bases left in between. Germline assignment: CDR1 SGHVS and CDR2 FQNEAQ. The CDR3 totals 15 residues. CDR3 coding DNA: TGTGCCAGCAGCTTAATCTTAGGGGGCTCCTACGAGCAGTACTTC. Translating it yields CASSLILGGSYEQYF.

A few counts support this clonotype. A much larger clone differs from this one at a single base, so this may be a read error. The chain is built from TRBV6-5 and TRBJ2-1; 7 bases agree with TRBD2. The CDR3 is made up of 13 amino acids. The V gene's germline CDR1 is MNHEY and CDR2 SVGAGI. The CDR3 DNA follows: TGTGCCAGCGGCAGTGGGGACTACAATGAGCAGTCCTTC. Translating gives CASGSGDYNEQSF.

Concerning this clonotype: The junction shows a germline mismatch at one end, possibly a read error. The chain carries TRBV4-1 and TRBJ1-5; the match to TRBD1 covers 9 bases. The CDR3 spans 17 residues. The V gene's germline CDR1 is MGHRA and CDR2 YSYEKL. DNA of the CDR3: TGCGCCTGCAGCCCCAAGGGCGGGACAGGGAGCAATCAGCCCCAGCATTTT. As protein: CACSPKGGTGSNQPQHF.

Notes on this clonotype: One end of the junction fails to match germline, which may point to a read error. The rearrangement links TRBV29-1 to TRBJ2-7; maybe TRBD1 (5 bases). Germline values: CDR1 SQVTM, CDR2 ANQGSEA. The CDR3 totals 14 residues. Here the CDR3 DNA reads TGCGGCGTTGGAAAGGGGATCTTTTCCTACGAGCAGTACTTC. It translates to CGVGKGIFSYEQYF.

Comments on this clonotype: No conserved phenylalanine or tryptophan is present at the end of the CDR3, so a read error is the likely explanation. The chain combines TRBV6-5 with TRBJ1-1, with a possible D match to TRBD1 (5 bases). Trimming cost V 7 bases and J 4 bases, with 13 bases left between them. In germline, CDR1 is MNHEY, CDR2 SVGAGI. CDR3 length: 13 amino acids. CDR3 loop: CASIAGGGTEAFL. The CDR3 DNA reads as TGTGCCAGCATAGCGGGGGGTGGCACTGAAGCTTTCCTT.

Many counts were recorded for this clonotype. The chain employs TRBV11-3 and TRBJ2-1, with 9 bases that match TRBD1. CDR1 and CDR2 (germline): SGHNT, YENEEA. This CDR3 contains 14 residues. V lost 1 base and J lost 6; bases outside the gene matches: 1. The CDR3 is CASSLGQGGNEQFF. DNA of the CDR3: TGTGCCAGCAGCTTAGGACAGGGGGGCAATGAGCAGTTCTTC.